Listed here is a single T cell receptor beta chain. This receptor's antigen is unknown. The sample is drawn from a study of Tregs in tolerant kidney transplant recipients (dated by TCRdb to the late 2010s). For context, the study as a whole: The study applied TCRbeta sequencing to find donor-specific regulatory T cells before combined kidney and bone marrow transplantation and then followed those same cells after transplant. Study-wide conclusions, independent of this receptor: The study was limited by small patient numbers, and the findings need validation in larger populations and under other immunosuppression protocols. Expanding Tregs with activated donor B cells appeared to identify the most biologically relevant and donor-specific TCRbeta repertoire. For some patients the PCR primers changed over time, which made it impossible to compare the samples from those patients at the nucleotide level. In tolerant patients, donor-specific Tregs expanded more than Tregs overall, which suggests antigen-driven rather than nonspecific expansion. Biological reproducibility was not directly addressed, though technical replication error appeared minimal.

Genomic DNA was extracted from sorted cells with the QIAGEN DNeasy Blood and Tissue Kit for TCRbeta CDR3 sequencing. High-throughput TCRbeta CDR3 sequencing, including PCR amplification with bias correction and internal controls, was performed commercially through immunoSEQ. From the authors' description of their analysis: Unique productive TCRbeta sequences were defined by CDR3 nucleotide sequence where primers matched, otherwise by CDR3 amino acid sequence with Vbeta and Jbeta genes. As a correction for sorting error, sequences shared between sorted populations at a frequency ratio of 2:1 or less were discarded, and the remaining shared sequences were assigned to the higher population. Sequences were defined as donor-reactive when expanded at least 5-fold in CFSE-low cells versus unstimulated cells and present at a frequency of at least 0.01% in CFSE-low cells. Repertoire divergence was quantified by Jensen-Shannon divergence calculated from the top 100 TCRbeta sequences ranked by frequency. For samples with multiple sequencing runs, sorting error was corrected separately for each run before the runs were pooled. Not all clones reach the TCRdb copy of this immuneACCESS table, which keeps in-frame sequences only. Checked studies attribute under half of the gap to unresolved V genes and leave the rest unexplained. V and J calls and clone size are copied from that table; D and trimming were computed from the DNA. This sample's records show about 15,000 clones. The ten largest clones represent about 4% of the sample.

The transplants used related donors along with nonmyeloablative bone marrow transplantation, and in the human trials mixed chimerism was transient. Thawed PBMCs were FACS-sorted into unstimulated Tregs (CD4+CD25+CD127-), CD4+ non-Tregs (CD4+CD25-), CD4 cells and CD8 cells. The patients were a few recipients of combined kidney and bone marrow transplants from the ITN036ST trial, and samples were available only from these trial subjects. Healthy control blood was processed to PBMCs with a Ficoll density gradient and then cryopreserved, whereas patient PBMCs were collected both before and after transplant. The source is a human patient who received a combined kidney and bone marrow transplant. In transplant recipients, some T cells may be of donor rather than host origin. The sample here was CD4+ T cells from blood (PBMCs), taken 12 months after the transplant.

CDR3 DNA, as far as it was read: TGTGCCAGCAGTAGAGTAGCGGGAGGGACCGGGGAG. Its product reads: CASSRVAGGTGE. The entire CDR3 protein reads CASSRVAGGTGELFF. The chain couples TRBV6-2 or TRBV6-3 to TRBJ2-2; a stretch of 11 junction bases matches TRBD2. The DNA ends 3 residues before the CDR3 does, and the rest of the CDR3 is filled in from the germline J gene. The CDR3 sequence holds 15 residues, the cysteine and phenylalanine included. The 36 bases shown cover part of the CDR3, and their frame starts at base 1. V trim: 5 bases; J trim: 5 bases; unmatched bases: 4. CDR1 MNHEY and CDR2 SVGEGT were looked up in the germline V gene.